These 3 T cell receptor beta chains came from one sample sequenced in a study of tumor-infiltrating lymphocytes in primary liver carcinoma. The investigators made TCR beta cDNA from approximately 0.5 ug total RNA, using a constant-region primer. Slightly modified ARM-PCR, run as three nested multiplex PCR rounds, produced the TCR beta libraries. Primers for the first two PCR rounds were TRBV1-TRBV30 forward primers and a C-beta reverse primer (roughly 10 cycles per round). Each CDR3 protein is one row after TCRdb ran MiXCR on the multiplex PCR reads. Counted here are 300,000 to 350,000 distinct CDR3 sequences, nearly 60% occurring once; the ten biggest clones make up over 15%. The blood RNA (from unsorted whole blood) was obtained, and germline DNA was also extracted. Sequenced: peripheral blood. These receptors all come from a woman in her twenties or thirties with primary liver carcinoma and hepatitis B virus infection.

The rearrangement links TRBV12-3 or TRBV12-4 to TRBJ1-5; D is uncertain. The V end lost 9 bases, the J end lost 1 base, and 13 bases lay between the germline ends. This CDR3 is 14 amino acids long. CDR3 sequence reads: CARSLSVSNQPQHF. CDR3 sequence (DNA): TGTGCCAGGAGTCTCTCGGTGAGCAATCAGCCCCAGCATTTT.

The chain combines TRBV28 with TRBJ2-3; TRBD2 aligns across 11 bases. The germline gives CDR1 MDHEN, CDR2 SYDVKM. The CDR3 spans 16 residues. V trimming: 5 bases; J trimming: 6 bases; junction bases outside the gene matches: 10. CDR3 sequence (DNA): TGTGCCAGCAGTCAAAACCTAGCGGGAGGTGAGGATACGCAGTATTTT. It yields the protein CASSQNLAGGEDTQYF.

Details on this clonotype: The junction shows a germline mismatch at one end, possibly a read error. V gene TRBV2 combines with J gene TRBJ2-3; either TRBD1 or TRBD2 may fit D (5 bases each). CDR3 length: 15 residues. In germline, CDR1 is SNHLY, CDR2 FYNNEI. The CDR3 coding sequence is TGCGCCAGCATCGAACAGTGGGGGTCTTTTAATACGCAGTATTTT. Translated: CASIEQWGSFNTQYF.